These 32 T cell receptor beta chains came from one sample sequenced in a study of control samples from healthy donors and cancer patients. This table comes from immunoSEQ multiplex PCR, and its TCRdb copy is limited to in-frame clones, with some not included. The sample lists about 150,000 clones; nearly 95% were seen once. Sequencing was done on a sample of blood. The receptor set was obtained from a man aged 50 to 59 in good health.

The J gene is TRBJ2-1, the V gene TRBV27, with 11 bases identical to TRBD2. J was trimmed by 2 bases and V by 5 bases; bases with no gene match: 14. Germline values: CDR1 MNHEY, CDR2 SMNVEV (reference sequence). The CDR3 sequence is 19 residues long. CDR3 residues: CASSPSRWLAGGPYNEQFF. As DNA, the CDR3 is TGTGCCAGCAGTCCCTCGAGGTGGTTAGCGGGAGGGCCCTACAATGAGCAGTTCTTC.

The CDR3 loop reads CARSVQGTVREPQHF. In nucleotides, the CDR3 is TGTGCCAGAAGCGTACAGGGGACGGTGAGGGAGCCCCAGCATTTT. The J gene is TRBJ1-5, the V gene TRBV7-5; TRBD1, the D gene given by the table, was not confirmed from the DNA. TRBV7-5 is deemed a pseudogene. This CDR3 is 15 amino acids long.

The chain combines TRBV29-1 with TRBJ2-7, with D tentatively TRBD2 (5 bases). The CDR3 is 12 amino acids. V lost 5 bases and J 0 bases, leaving 8 bases between the germline ends. Germline CDR1 SQVTM, CDR2 ANQGSEA. CDR3 DNA: TGCAGCGTTTGTGGGAGCTCCTACGAGCAGTACTTC. Its protein is CSVCGSSYEQYF.

V gene TRBV7-2 combines with J gene TRBJ2-7; 9 bases fit TRBD2. Germline CDR1 SGHTA, CDR2 FQGNSA. CDR3 size: 13 residues. V lost 7 bases and J lost 2; bases outside the gene matches: 3. DNA for the CDR3: TGTGCCAGCAAATTAGCGGGGGCCTACGAGCAGTACTTC. Protein sequence: CASKLAGAYEQYF.

The chain couples TRBV18 to TRBJ2-1; D unclear. V was trimmed by 3 bases and J by 9 bases, leaving 18 bases between them. CDR1 is KGHSH and CDR2 is LQKENI in the germline V gene. The CDR3 runs to 15 residues. This chain's CDR3 is CASSPSGRIKGEQFF. In DNA form, the CDR3 reads TGTGCCAGCTCACCGTCGGGCAGGATTAAGGGTGAGCAGTTCTTC.

This sequence joins TRBV7-9 and TRBJ2-7; TRBD1 matches at 7 bases. This CDR3 is built from 15 residues. Germline V lookup: CDR1 SEHNR, CDR2 FQNEAQ (reference sequence). Losses at the gene ends were 1 base for V and 2 bases for J; bases not matched to a gene: 5. The CDR3 coding sequence is TGTGCCAGCAGCTTAGGGGGAACAGGGGCCTACGAGCAGTACTTC. Translation gives CASSLGGTGAYEQYF.

This clone was observed a single time. V gene TRBV5-1 combines with J gene TRBJ2-7; D not certain. V was pared by 5 bases and J by 6 bases, with 9 bases between. Germline V CDR1 and CDR2: SGHRS, YFSETQ. The CDR3 runs 11 residues. The CDR3 loop is CASSDGPEQYF. The DNA of the CDR3 is TGCGCCAGCAGTGACGGCCCCGAGCAGTACTTC.

The chain carries TRBV9 and TRBJ2-1, with a possible D match to TRBD1 (6 bases). V was pared by 4 bases and J by 2 bases, with 10 bases between. The CDR3 has 14 residues. Germline-derived CDR1 and CDR2 are SGDLS and YYNGEE. CDR3 sequence reads: CASSRGGAYNEQFF. The DNA of the CDR3 is TGTGCCAGCAGCCGAGGGGGAGCCTACAATGAGCAGTTCTTC.

The V and J genes are TRBV28 and TRBJ2-7; 9 bases align to TRBD1. The J segment lost 5 bases and the V segment lost 10 bases, leaving 12 bases of the junction unmatched. The CDR3 extends over 14 amino acids. Germline-derived CDR1 and CDR2 are MDHEN and SYDVKM. The CDR3 DNA is TGTGCCACCATGAGAACAGGGGGCATCGACGAGCAGTACTTC. It is translated as CATMRTGGIDEQYF.

The chain is built from TRBV6-4 and TRBJ1-2, with D maybe TRBD1 (5 bases). V shed 0 bases and J shed 2 bases, with 10 bases lying between them. Germline V gene data show CDR1 as MRHNA and CDR2 as SNTAGT. The CDR3 has 15 amino acids. DNA of the CDR3: TGTGCCAGCAGTGACTCTGCAGGGAAAAACTATGGCTACACCTTC. Encoded protein: CASSDSAGKNYGYTF.

The chain links TRBV5-6 to TRBJ1-2; 8 nucleotides align to TRBD1. Trimming cost V 1 base and J 2 bases; bases outside gene matches: 1. In germline, CDR1 is SGHDT, CDR2 YYEEEE. The CDR3 sequence is 14 residues long. The CDR3 sequence is CASSLRQGNYGYTF. Written as DNA, the CDR3 is TGTGCCAGCAGCTTGAGACAGGGGAACTATGGCTACACCTTC.

This chain joins TRBV5-1 and TRBJ1-3; a possible D gene is TRBD1 (5 bases). The V gene's germline CDR1 is SGHRS and CDR2 YFSETQ. The CDR3 loop spans 16 amino acids. Trimming pared 0 bases from V and 0 bases from J, leaving 10 bases between. CDR3: CASSLDRGPSGNTIYF. DNA for the CDR3: TGCGCCAGCAGCTTGGATCGGGGACCCTCTGGAAACACCATATATTTT. Drawing the rest from reference TRBV5-1 and TRBJ1-3, the complete variable domain is KAGVTQTPRYLIKTRGQQVTLSCSPISGHRSVSWYQQTPGQGLQFLFEYFSETQRNKGNFPGRFSGRQFSNSRSEMNVSTLELGDSALYLCASSLDRGPSGNTIYFGEGSWLTVV.

This chain connects TRBV6-5 to TRBJ2-7, with TRBD1 matching over 7 bases. V was clipped by 6 bases and J by 1 base; unmatched bases: 3. The CDR3 covers 13 residues. Looked up from germline, CDR1 is MNHEY and CDR2 is SVGAGI. CDR3 in amino acids: CASRRQGSYEQYF. CDR3 nucleotide sequence: TGTGCCAGCAGGCGACAGGGTTCCTACGAGCAGTACTTC.

V gene TRBV19 combines with J gene TRBJ1-3; 8 bases align to TRBD1. Trimming at V came to 4 bases and at J to 0 bases, leaving 5 bases not matched to a gene. The CDR3 contains 16 residues. Germline CDR1 and CDR2: LNHDA and SQIVND (reference sequence). DNA for the CDR3: TGTGCCAGTAGTACCGGGACAGGATTCTCTGGAAACACCATATATTTT. Protein: CASSTGTGFSGNTIYF.

This chain joins TRBV29-1 and TRBJ1-1, with 8 bases fitting TRBD1. Trimming cost V 4 bases and J 1 base; bases outside gene matches: 5. Per germline, CDR1 SQVTM and CDR2 ANQGSEA. The CDR3 totals 14 residues. The CDR3 bases are TGCAGCGTTGTAGAAGGACAGGGGAACACTGAAGCTTTCTTT. As protein: CSVVEGQGNTEAFF.

The V gene is TRBV18, the J gene TRBJ1-1; tentative D call: TRBD1 (5 bases). Germline CDR1 reads KGHSH; CDR2 reads LQKENI. The length of the CDR3 is 16 residues. The V and J ends lost 0 bases and 6 bases respectively, with 17 bases between them. The CDR3 here is CASSPPGIGGRAEAFF. Here the CDR3 DNA reads TGTGCCAGCTCACCACCGGGTATTGGGGGTAGAGCTGAAGCTTTCTTT.

J is TRBJ1-3 and V is TRBV30; D perhaps matches TRBD1 (5 bases). V lost 3 bases and J 0 bases, leaving 9 bases between the germline ends. Germline V gene sequence: CDR1 GTSNPN, CDR2 SVGIG (reference sequence). This CDR3 spans 14 amino acids. The CDR3 sequence is CAWRPTASGNTIYF. The CDR3, as DNA: TGTGCCTGGAGGCCGACAGCCTCTGGAAACACCATATATTTT. Together with reference TRBV30 and TRBJ1-3, the CDR3 gives the full variable domain: SQTIHQWPATLVQPVGSPLSLECTVEGTSNPNLYWYRQAAGRGLQLLFYSVGIGQISSEVPQNLSASRPQDRQFILSSKKLLLSDSGFYLCAWRPTASGNTIYFGEGSWLTVV.

V is TRBV2 and J is TRBJ2-2; TRBD2 is a possible D gene (7 bases). The CDR3 is made up of 15 amino acids. Germline CDR1 reads SNHLY; CDR2 reads FYNNEI. V was cut by 7 bases and J by 4 bases, with 16 bases left in between. The CDR3 bases are TGTGCCAGCAAGGGAGGGGGAGGGCCCACCGGGGAGCTGTTTTTT. Its protein is CASKGGGGPTGELFF.

This chain links TRBV28 with TRBJ2-7, with 8 bases matching TRBD2. The length of the CDR3 is 13 residues. With V trimmed by 10 bases and J by 4 bases, 9 bases remained unmatched. Germline V gene lookup returns CDR1 MDHEN and CDR2 SYDVKM. CDR3 sequence: CATLLADRYEQYF. CDR3 DNA sequence: TGTGCCACCCTACTAGCGGATAGGTACGAGCAGTACTTC.

The chain has TRBV6-1 and TRBJ2-7, with 7 bases fitting TRBD1. J was trimmed by 3 bases and V by 3 bases; bases with no gene match: 5. The CDR3 spans 14 residues. Germline V gives CDR1 MNHNS, CDR2 SASEGT. CDR3 DNA: TGTGCCAGCAGTGATACGGGACAGTACTACGAGCAGTACTTC. Translated: CASSDTGQYYEQYF.

This clone was seen a few times. V and J are TRBV15 and TRBJ2-7; 10 nucleotides line up with TRBD1. After removal of 5 bases from V and 5 bases from J, the junction contained 6 bases not matched to a gene. The germline V gene has CDR1 LNHNV and CDR2 YYDKDF (reference sequence). The CDR3 has 14 residues. The CDR3 sequence: CATSSWTGGNEQYF. The CDR3 DNA is TGTGCCACCAGCTCATGGACAGGGGGAAACGAGCAGTACTTC. Combining the CDR3 with reference TRBV15 and TRBJ2-7 gives the whole variable domain DAMVIQNPRYQVTQFGKPVTLSCSQTLNHNVMYWYQQKSSQAPKLLFHYYDKDFNNEADTPDNFQSRRPNTSFCFLDIRSPGLGDTAMYLCATSSWTGGNEQYFGPGTRLTVT.

The chain uses TRBV19 and TRBJ1-5; D is perhaps TRBD1 (6 bases). V was trimmed by 2 bases and J by 5 bases, leaving 13 bases between them. Looked up from germline, CDR1 is LNHDA and CDR2 is SQIVND (reference sequence). CDR3 length: 15 residues. The CDR3 sequence: CASSITGGGHQPQHF. In nucleotides, the CDR3 is TGTGCCAGTAGTATAACGGGGGGCGGCCATCAGCCCCAGCATTTT.

V usage is TRBV6-6 and J usage is TRBJ1-5, with TRBD1 as a possible D gene (6 bases). The germline gives CDR1 MNHNY, CDR2 SVGAGI (reference sequence). V was clipped by 2 bases and J by 4 bases, with 9 bases between them. The CDR3 spans 14 residues. This CDR3 reads CASSYEGQNQPQHF. Here the CDR3 DNA reads TGTGCCAGCAGTTACGAAGGACAGAATCAGCCCCAGCATTTT.

The rearrangement links TRBV4-1 to TRBJ2-5; perhaps TRBD1 as D (5 bases). CDR1 is MGHRA, CDR2 YSYEKL, per germline. Trimming stripped 0 bases from V and 5 bases from J, with 16 bases between. The CDR3 loop spans 16 amino acids. Written as DNA, the CDR3 is TGCGCCAGCAGCCAAGAAGCTGGGGCGCTGGTGGAGACCCAGTACTTC. It encodes CASSQEAGALVETQYF.

This chain connects TRBV2 to TRBJ2-1; 8 positions match TRBD2. The CDR3 runs 18 residues. Germline CDR1 and CDR2: SNHLY and FYNNEI. Trimming at V came to 6 bases and at J to 0 bases, leaving 13 bases not matched to a gene. This CDR3 reads CASRPRGSGSNSYNEQFF. In DNA form, the CDR3 reads TGTGCCAGCAGGCCCCGGGGGAGCGGGAGCAACTCCTACAATGAGCAGTTCTTC.

The chain combines TRBV5-1 with TRBJ1-1, with D possibly being TRBD1 (6 bases). The ends were cut back, 4 bases at V and 5 bases at J, with 9 bases in the middle. CDR1 and CDR2 (germline): SGHRS, YFSETQ. The CDR3 length is 12 residues. In DNA, the CDR3 is TGCGCCAGCAGCCCGGGACAAACTGAAGCTTTCTTT. Translation gives CASSPGQTEAFF.

The V and J genes are TRBV2 and TRBJ1-2; 7 nucleotides line up with TRBD1. Germline trimming cut 6 bases from V and 4 bases from J; bases unmatched to any gene: 8. The CDR3 is 14 residues long. Per the germline V gene, CDR1 is SNHLY and CDR2 is FYNNEI. The CDR3 DNA follows: TGTGCCAGCAGCCTCGGACAGGACGGCTATGGCTACACCTTC. Translated, it gives CASSLGQDGYGYTF.

The chain combines TRBV10-3 with TRBJ2-3, with D uncertain. CDR3 size: 14 residues. V was clipped by 4 bases and J by 2 bases, with 10 bases between them. Per germline, CDR1 ENHRY and CDR2 SYGVKD. The CDR3 reads CAISAAHATDTQYF. DNA of the CDR3: TGTGCCATCAGTGCCGCACACGCCACAGATACGCAGTATTTT.

The CDR3 nucleotides read TGCGCCAGCAGTTCGCCCCGTTCCGGGGCTCAGAGCGGGGAGCTGTTTTTT. Protein: CASSSPRSGAQSGELFF. The rearrangement links TRBV10-1 to TRBJ2-2, with D perhaps given as TRBD1 or TRBD2 (5 bases each). The CDR3 runs 17 residues. Germline CDR1 and CDR2: WNHNN and SYGVQD (reference sequence). V was trimmed by 5 bases and J by 7 bases, leaving 23 bases between them.

Of note for this clone: Mismatch with germline at one junction end may stem from a read error. V usage is TRBV7-7 and J usage is TRBJ2-1; TRBD2 matches 15 bases. Germline lookup yields CDR1 SSHAT and CDR2 FNYEAQ (reference sequence). This CDR3 contains 15 residues. The CDR3 here is CASSLGTSGRNEQFF. As DNA, the CDR3 is TGTGCTAGCAGCCTCGGGACTAGCGGGAGGAATGAGCAGTTCTTC.

Written as DNA, the CDR3 is TGTGCCAGCAGCCAGGACAGGGTCTTCAATGAGCAGTTCTTC. It translates to CASSQDRVFNEQFF. This rearrangement joins TRBV9 to TRBJ2-1, with 8 bases lining up with TRBD1. CDR1 is SGDLS, CDR2 YYNGEE, per germline. The CDR3 is 14 residues long. V dropped 4 bases and J dropped 6; count of bases not matched to a gene: 6.

The chain uses TRBV28 and TRBJ1-2; TRBD1 aligns across 7 bases. The CDR3 is 13 residues long. The V gene's germline CDR1 is MDHEN and CDR2 SYDVKM. Trimming removed 6 bases from V and 7 bases from J; junction bases left unmatched: 8. CDR3 in amino acids: CASSPGDRGGYTF. In DNA, the CDR3 is TGTGCCAGCAGCCCAGGGGACAGAGGTGGCTACACCTTC.